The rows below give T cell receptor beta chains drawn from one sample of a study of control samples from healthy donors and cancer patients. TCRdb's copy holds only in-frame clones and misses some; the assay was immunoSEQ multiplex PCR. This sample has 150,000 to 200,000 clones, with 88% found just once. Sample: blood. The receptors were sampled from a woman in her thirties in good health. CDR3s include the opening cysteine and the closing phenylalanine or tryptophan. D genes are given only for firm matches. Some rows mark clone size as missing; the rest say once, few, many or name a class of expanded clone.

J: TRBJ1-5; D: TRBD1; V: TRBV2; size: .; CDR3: CASSASYRDRVSNQPQHF; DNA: TGTGCCAGCAGTGCAAGCTACCGGGACAGGGTAAGCAATCAGCCCCAGCATTTT
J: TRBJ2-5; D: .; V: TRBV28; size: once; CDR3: CASSPSGETQYF; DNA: TGTGCCAGCAGTCCATCCGGGGAGACCCAGTACTTC
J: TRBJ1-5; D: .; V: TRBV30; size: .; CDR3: CAWNREVSEKPQHF; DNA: TGTGCCTGGAACCGTGAGGTGTCGGAGAAGCCCCAGCATTTT
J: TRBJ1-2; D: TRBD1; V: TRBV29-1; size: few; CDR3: CSVGRDRDGYTF; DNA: TGCAGCGTTGGCCGGGACAGGGATGGCTACACCTTC
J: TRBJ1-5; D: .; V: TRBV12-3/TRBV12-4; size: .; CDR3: CASSPNNQPQHF; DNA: TGTGCCAGCAGTCCGAACAATCAGCCCCAGCATTTT
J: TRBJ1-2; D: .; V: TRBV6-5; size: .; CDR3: CASSAAGRPNYGYTF; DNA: TGTGCCAGCAGCGCCGCGGGGAGACCTAACTATGGCTACACCTTC
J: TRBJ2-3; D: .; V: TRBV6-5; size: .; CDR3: CASSYGALRDTQYF; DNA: TGTGCCAGCAGTTACGGAGCCCTCCGAGATACGCAGTATTTT
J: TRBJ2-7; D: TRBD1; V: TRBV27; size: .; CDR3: CASSLSSGQGAYEQYF; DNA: TGTGCCAGCAGTTTATCATCTGGACAGGGGGCCTACGAGCAGTACTTC
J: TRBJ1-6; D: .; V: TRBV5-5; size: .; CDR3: CASSRADGSYNSPLHF; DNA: TGTGCCAGCAGCCGGGCGGACGGATCCTATAATTCACCCCTCCACTTT
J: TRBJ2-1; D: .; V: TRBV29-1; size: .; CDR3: CSAGTDYNEQFF; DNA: TGCAGCGCCGGGACGGATTACAATGAGCAGTTCTTC
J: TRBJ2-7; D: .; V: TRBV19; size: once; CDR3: CASSPYGRDGGYEQYF; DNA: TGTGCCAGTAGTCCATACGGCCGGGACGGGGGCTACGAGCAGTACTTC
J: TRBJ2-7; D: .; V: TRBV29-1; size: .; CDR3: CSVEMRTPYEQYF; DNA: TGCAGCGTTGAAATGCGGACACCCTACGAGCAGTACTTC
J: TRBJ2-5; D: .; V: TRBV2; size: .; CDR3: CASSELETQYF; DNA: TGTGCCAGCAGTGAATTGGAGACCCAGTACTTC
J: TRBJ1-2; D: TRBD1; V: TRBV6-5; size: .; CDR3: CASSYQGGVDGYTF; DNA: TGTGCCAGCAGTTATCAGGGGGGAGTTGATGGCTACACCTTC
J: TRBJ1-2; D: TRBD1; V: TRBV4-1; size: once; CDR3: CASSGGQGAYGYTF; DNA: TGCGCCAGCAGCGGTGGACAGGGGGCCTATGGCTACACCTTC
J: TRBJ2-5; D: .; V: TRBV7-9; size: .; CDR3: CASSLGSSATIQETQYF; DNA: TGTGCCAGCAGCTTAGGTTCTTCCGCCACCATCCAAGAGACCCAGTACTTC
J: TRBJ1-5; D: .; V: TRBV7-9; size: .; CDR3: CASSFGTGSNQPQHF; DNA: TGTGCCAGCAGCTTCGGAACAGGGTCCAATCAGCCCCAGCATTTT
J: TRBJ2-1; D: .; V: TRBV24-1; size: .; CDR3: CATSDAVGPYLGNEQFF; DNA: TGTGCCACCAGTGATGCGGTGGGACCCTATTTGGGGAATGAGCAGTTCTTC
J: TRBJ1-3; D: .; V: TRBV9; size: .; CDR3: CASSGDSTSNTIYF; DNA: TGTGCCAGCAGCGGCGACAGTACTTCCAACACCATATATTTT
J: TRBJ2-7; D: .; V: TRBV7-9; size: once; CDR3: CASSLLNSYEQYF; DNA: TGTGCCAGCAGCTTATTGAACAGTTACGAGCAGTACTTC
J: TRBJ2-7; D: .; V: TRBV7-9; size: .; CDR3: CASGAGWALVEQYF; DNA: TGTGCCAGCGGGGCGGGGTGGGCGTTAGTCGAGCAGTACTTC
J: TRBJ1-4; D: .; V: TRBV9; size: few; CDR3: CASSVGGLNEKLFF; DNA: TGTGCCAGCAGCGTAGGGGGTTTAAATGAAAAACTGTTTTTT
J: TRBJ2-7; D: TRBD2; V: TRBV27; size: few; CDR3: CASGLAGVFYEQYF; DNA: TGTGCCAGCGGACTAGCGGGAGTATTCTACGAGCAGTACTTC
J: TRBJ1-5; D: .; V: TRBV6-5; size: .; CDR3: CASSSGSNQPQHF; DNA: TGTGCCAGCAGTTCTGGAAGCAATCAGCCCCAGCATTTT
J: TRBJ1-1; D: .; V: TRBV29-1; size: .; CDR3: CSGYRELNTEAFF; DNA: TGCAGCGGATACAGGGAATTGAACACTGAAGCTTTCTTT
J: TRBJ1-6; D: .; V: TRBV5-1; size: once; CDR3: CASSLAGRYNSPLHF; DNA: TGCGCCAGCAGCTTGGCCGGACGCTATAATTCACCCCTCCACTTT
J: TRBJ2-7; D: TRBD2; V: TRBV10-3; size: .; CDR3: CAISESGAGEAGQYF; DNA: TGTGCCATCAGTGAGTCTGGAGCGGGAGAGGCAGGGCAGTACTTC